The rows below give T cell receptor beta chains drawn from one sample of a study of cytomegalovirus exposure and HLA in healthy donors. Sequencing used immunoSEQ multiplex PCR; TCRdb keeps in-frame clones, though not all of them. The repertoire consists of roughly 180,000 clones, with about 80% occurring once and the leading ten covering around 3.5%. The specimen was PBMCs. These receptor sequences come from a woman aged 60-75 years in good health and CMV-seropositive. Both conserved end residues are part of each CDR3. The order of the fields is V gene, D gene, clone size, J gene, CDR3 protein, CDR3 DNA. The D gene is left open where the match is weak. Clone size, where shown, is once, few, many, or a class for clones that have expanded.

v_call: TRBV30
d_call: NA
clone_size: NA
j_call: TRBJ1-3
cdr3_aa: CAWSAGLRNTIYF
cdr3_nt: TGTGCCTGGAGTGCCGGTCTCCGAAACACCATATATTTT

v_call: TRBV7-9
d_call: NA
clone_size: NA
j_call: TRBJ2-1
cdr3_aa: CASSLLLPQFF
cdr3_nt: TGTGCCAGCAGCCTGTTACTACCACAGTTCTTC

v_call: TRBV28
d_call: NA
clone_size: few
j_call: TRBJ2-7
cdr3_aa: CASSLGQYEQYF
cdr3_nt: TGTGCCAGCAGTCTCGGACAATACGAGCAGTACTTC

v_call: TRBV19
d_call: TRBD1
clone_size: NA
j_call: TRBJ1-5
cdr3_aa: CASLTPGTGGQPQHF
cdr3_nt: TGTGCCAGCCTAACTCCCGGGACAGGGGGACAGCCCCAGCATTTT

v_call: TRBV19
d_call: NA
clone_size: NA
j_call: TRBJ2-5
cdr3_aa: CASSMGQLKGETQYF
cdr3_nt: TGTGCCAGTAGTATGGGACAACTCAAAGGAGAGACCCAGTACTTC

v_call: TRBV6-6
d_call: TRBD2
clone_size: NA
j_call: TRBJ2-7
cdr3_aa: CASRAAGEGRAYEQYF
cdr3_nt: TGTGCCAGCAGAGCCGCGGGGGAAGGGAGGGCCTACGAGCAGTACTTC

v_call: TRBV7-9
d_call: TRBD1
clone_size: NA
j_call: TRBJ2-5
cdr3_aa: CASSTTVDRGKTQYF
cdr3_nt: TGTGCCAGCAGCACCACCGTCGACAGGGGAAAGACCCAGTACTTC

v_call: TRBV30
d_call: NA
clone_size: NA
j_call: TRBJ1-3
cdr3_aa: CAWSLQGSSGNTIYF
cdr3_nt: TGTGCCTGGAGCCTACAGGGTTCCTCTGGAAACACCATATATTTT

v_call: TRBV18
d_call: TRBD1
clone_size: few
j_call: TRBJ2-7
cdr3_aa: CATGQGDTYEQYF
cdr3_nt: TGTGCCACCGGACAGGGGGACACCTACGAGCAGTACTTC

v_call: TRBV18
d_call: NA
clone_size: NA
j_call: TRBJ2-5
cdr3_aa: CASSPRSREETQYF
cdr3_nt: TGTGCCAGCTCACCAAGGTCCCGGGAGGAGACCCAGTACTTC

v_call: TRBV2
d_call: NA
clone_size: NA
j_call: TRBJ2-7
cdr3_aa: CASNQQGGADEQYF
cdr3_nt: TGTGCCAGCAACCAACAGGGGGGGGCCGACGAGCAGTACTTC

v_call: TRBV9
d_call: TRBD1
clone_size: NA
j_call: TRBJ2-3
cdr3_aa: CASSGQGGDTQYF
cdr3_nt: TGTGCCAGCAGTGGACAGGGAGGAGATACGCAGTATTTT

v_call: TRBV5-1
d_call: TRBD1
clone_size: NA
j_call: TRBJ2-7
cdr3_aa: CASSLAARGQGFVEQYF
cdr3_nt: TGCGCCAGCAGCTTGGCTGCCCGGGGACAGGGGTTTGTCGAGCAGTACTTC

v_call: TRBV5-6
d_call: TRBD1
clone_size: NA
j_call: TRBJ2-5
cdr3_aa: CASSLGPGGGVQETQYF
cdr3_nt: TGTGCCAGCAGCTTGGGGCCAGGGGGCGGAGTCCAAGAGACCCAGTACTTC

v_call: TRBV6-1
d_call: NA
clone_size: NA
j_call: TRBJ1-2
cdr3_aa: CASSEYWGPSYGYTF
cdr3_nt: TGTGCCAGCAGTGAATATTGGGGGCCATCCTATGGCTACACCTTC

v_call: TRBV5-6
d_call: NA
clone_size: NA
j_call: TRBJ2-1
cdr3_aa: CASSDQGGEQFF
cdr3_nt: TGTGCCAGCAGCGACCAGGGTGGTGAGCAGTTCTTC

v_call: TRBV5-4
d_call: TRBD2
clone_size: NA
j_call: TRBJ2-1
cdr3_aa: CASSLVGLGESEQFF
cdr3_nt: TGTGCCAGCAGCTTGGTAGGACTAGGGGAAAGTGAGCAGTTCTTC

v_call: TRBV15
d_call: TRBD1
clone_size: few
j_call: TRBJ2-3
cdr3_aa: CATSIPRLEGQGALPDTQYF
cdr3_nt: TGTGCCACCAGCATCCCCAGGCTCGAGGGACAGGGGGCTCTCCCAGATACGCAGTATTTT

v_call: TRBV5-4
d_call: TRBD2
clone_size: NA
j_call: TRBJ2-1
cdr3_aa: CASSPSLAGVREQFF
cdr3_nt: TGTGCCAGCAGCCCGTCACTAGCGGGGGTAAGGGAGCAGTTCTTC

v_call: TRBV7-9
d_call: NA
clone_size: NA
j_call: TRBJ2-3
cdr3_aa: CASSRRDRTTDTQYF
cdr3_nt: TGTGCCAGCAGCCGGAGGGACCGGACCACAGATACGCAGTATTTT

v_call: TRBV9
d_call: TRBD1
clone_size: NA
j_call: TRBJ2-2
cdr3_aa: CASSVAVGTATGELFF
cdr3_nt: TGTGCCAGCAGCGTAGCAGTTGGGACAGCAACCGGGGAGCTGTTTTTT

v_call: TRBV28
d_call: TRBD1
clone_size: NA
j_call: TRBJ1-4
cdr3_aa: CASKRQGNEKLFF
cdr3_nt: TGTGCCAGCAAGAGACAGGGTAATGAAAAACTGTTTTTT

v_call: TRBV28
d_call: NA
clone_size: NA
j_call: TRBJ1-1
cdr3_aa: CASSFLGAGNTEAFF
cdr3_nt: TGTGCCAGCAGTTTCCTGGGGGCCGGGAACACTGAAGCTTTCTTT

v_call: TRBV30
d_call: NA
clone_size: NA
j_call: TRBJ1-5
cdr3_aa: CAWKGHGWDNQPQHF
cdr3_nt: TGTGCCTGGAAGGGACATGGTTGGGACAATCAGCCCCAGCATTTT

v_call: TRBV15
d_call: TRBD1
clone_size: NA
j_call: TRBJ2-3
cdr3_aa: CATSREDRGSDTQYF
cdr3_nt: TGTGCCACCAGTAGAGAGGACAGGGGGTCAGATACGCAGTATTTT

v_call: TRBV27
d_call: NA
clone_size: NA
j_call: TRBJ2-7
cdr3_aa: CASSLWPGGAGEQYF
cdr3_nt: TGTGCCAGCAGTTTATGGCCGGGGGGCGCGGGAGAGCAGTACTTC

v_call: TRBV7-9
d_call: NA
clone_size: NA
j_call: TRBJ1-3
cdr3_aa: CASSWDGEFGNTIYF
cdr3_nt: TGTGCCAGCAGCTGGGATGGGGAGTTTGGAAACACCATATATTTT

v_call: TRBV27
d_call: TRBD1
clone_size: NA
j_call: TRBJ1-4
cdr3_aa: CASSPQQGADEKLFF
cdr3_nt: TGTGCCAGCAGTCCGCAACAGGGGGCTGATGAAAAACTGTTTTTT

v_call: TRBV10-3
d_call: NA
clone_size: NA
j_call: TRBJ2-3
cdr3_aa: CAISRGTEGDTQYF
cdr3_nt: TGTGCCATCAGCCGGGGGACAGAGGGAGATACGCAGTATTTT

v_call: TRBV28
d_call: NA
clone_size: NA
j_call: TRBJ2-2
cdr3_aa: CASSLGFTGELFF
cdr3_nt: TGTGCCAGCAGTTTAGGCTTCACCGGGGAGCTGTTTTTT

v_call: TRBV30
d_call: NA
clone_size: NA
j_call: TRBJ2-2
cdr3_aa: CAWSLRRTGELFF
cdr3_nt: TGTGCCTGGAGTCTGAGGAGGACTGGGGAGCTGTTTTTT

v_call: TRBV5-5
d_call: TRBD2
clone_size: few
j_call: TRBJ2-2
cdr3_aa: CASSLVAGVNTGELFF
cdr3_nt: TGTGCCAGCAGCTTGGTAGCGGGGGTGAACACCGGGGAGCTGTTTTTT

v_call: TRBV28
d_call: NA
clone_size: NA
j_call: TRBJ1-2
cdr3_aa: CASQKQGGGYGYTF
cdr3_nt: TGTGCCAGCCAGAAACAGGGTGGGGGCTATGGCTACACCTTC

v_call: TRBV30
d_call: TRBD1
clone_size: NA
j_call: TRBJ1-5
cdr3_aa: CAWSKGQGPVPSNQPQHF
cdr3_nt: TGTGCCTGGAGCAAAGGACAGGGTCCCGTCCCAAGCAATCAGCCCCAGCATTTT

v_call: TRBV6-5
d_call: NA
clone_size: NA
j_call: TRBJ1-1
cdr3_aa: CASSSYTEAFF
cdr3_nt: TGTGCCAGCAGCTCGTACACTGAAGCTTTCTTT

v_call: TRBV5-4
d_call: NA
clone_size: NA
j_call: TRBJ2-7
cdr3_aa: CASSLAGGSSYEQYF
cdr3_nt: TGTGCCAGCAGCTTGGCCGGTGGGAGCTCCTACGAGCAGTACTTC

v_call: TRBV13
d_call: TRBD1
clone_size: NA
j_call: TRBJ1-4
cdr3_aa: CASSSRDSPSNEKLFF
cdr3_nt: TGTGCCAGCAGCTCCCGGGACAGCCCGTCAAATGAAAAACTGTTTTTT

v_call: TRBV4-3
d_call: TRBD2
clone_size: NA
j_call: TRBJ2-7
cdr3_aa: CASSRAGGPSYEQYF
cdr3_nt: TGCGCCAGCAGCCGTGCGGGGGGGCCTTCCTACGAGCAGTACTTC

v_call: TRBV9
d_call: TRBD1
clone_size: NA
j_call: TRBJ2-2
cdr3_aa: CASSVGQGAVTGELFF
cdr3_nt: TGTGCCAGCAGCGTTGGACAGGGGGCTGTCACCGGGGAGCTGTTTTTT

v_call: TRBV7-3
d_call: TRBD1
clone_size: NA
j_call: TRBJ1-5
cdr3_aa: CASSVDRGQPQHF
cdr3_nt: TGTGCCAGCAGCGTTGACAGGGGCCAGCCCCAGCATTTT

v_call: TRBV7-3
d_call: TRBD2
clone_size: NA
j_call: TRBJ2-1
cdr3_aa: CASSLRTSAYNEQFF
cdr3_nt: TGTGCCAGCAGCCTAAGGACTAGTGCCTACAATGAGCAGTTCTTC

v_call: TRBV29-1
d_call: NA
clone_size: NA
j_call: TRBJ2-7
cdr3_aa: CSVEVVDKPYEQYF
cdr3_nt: TGCAGCGTTGAGGTAGTCGACAAACCCTACGAGCAGTACTTC

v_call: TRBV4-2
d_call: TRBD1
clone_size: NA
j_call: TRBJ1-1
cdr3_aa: CASSLETGRYTEAFF
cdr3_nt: TGTGCCAGCAGCCTGGAGACAGGGAGGTACACTGAAGCTTTCTTT

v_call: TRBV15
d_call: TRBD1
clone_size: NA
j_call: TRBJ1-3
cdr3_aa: CATSRAGGRNTIYF
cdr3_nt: TGTGCCACCAGTAGGGCAGGGGGACGAAACACCATATATTTT

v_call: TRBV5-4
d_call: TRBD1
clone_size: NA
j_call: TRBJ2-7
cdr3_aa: CASSGGQGGEQYF
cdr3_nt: TGTGCCAGCAGCGGGGGACAGGGAGGCGAGCAGTACTTC

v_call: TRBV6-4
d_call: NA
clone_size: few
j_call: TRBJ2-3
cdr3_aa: CASSDRPGADTQYF
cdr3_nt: TGTGCCAGCAGTGACCGGCCAGGGGCAGATACGCAGTATTTT

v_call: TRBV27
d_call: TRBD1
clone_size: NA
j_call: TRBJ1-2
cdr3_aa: CASSPGQGVDGYTF
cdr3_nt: TGTGCCAGCAGTCCGGGACAGGGAGTCGATGGCTACACCTTC

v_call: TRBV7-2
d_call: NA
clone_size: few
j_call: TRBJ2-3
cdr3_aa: CASSLGLYTDTQYF
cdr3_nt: TGTGCCAGCAGCTTAGGACTATACACAGATACGCAGTATTTT